Listed below are T cell receptor beta chains from one sample, sequenced in a study of CD8 T cells in Susac syndrome. TCRdb re-called the immunoSEQ multiplex PCR reads with MiXCR, one entry per CDR3 protein. In the table there are around 180,000 distinct CDR3 sequences, roughly 94% of which are singletons. The source material was CD4+ T cells from PBMCs. The receptors come from a human donor with Susac syndrome. The CDR3 runs from the conserved cysteine through the conserved F or W. Fields, in order: CDR3 length, clone size, J gene, V gene, D gene, CDR3 protein, CDR3 DNA. A D gene is named only where the DNA matches it firmly. Not every row has a clone size; where given, it reads once, few, many or a size class.

cdr3_length: 13
clone_size: NA
j_call: TRBJ2-7
v_call: TRBV6-5
d_call: NA
cdr3_aa: CASSYFEIYEQYF
cdr3_nt: TGTGCCAGCAGTTACTTCGAAATTTACGAGCAGTACTTC

cdr3_length: 14
clone_size: NA
j_call: TRBJ2-1
v_call: TRBV7-3
d_call: TRBD2
cdr3_aa: CASSLNPSGGEQFF
cdr3_nt: TGTGCCAGCAGCTTAAATCCTAGCGGGGGAGAGCAGTTCTTC

cdr3_length: 17
clone_size: NA
j_call: TRBJ2-3
v_call: TRBV20-1
d_call: TRBD2
cdr3_aa: CSARDQSGRRATDTQYF
cdr3_nt: TGCAGTGCTAGAGACCAGAGCGGGAGACGTGCCACAGATACGCAGTATTTT

cdr3_length: 15
clone_size: NA
j_call: TRBJ2-3
v_call: TRBV9
d_call: NA
cdr3_aa: CASSVAIRSTDTQYF
cdr3_nt: TGTGCCAGCAGCGTAGCTATTCGGAGCACAGATACGCAGTATTTT

cdr3_length: 13
clone_size: NA
j_call: TRBJ1-6
v_call: TRBV6-5
d_call: TRBD1
cdr3_aa: CASRDRGGSPLHF
cdr3_nt: TGTGCCAGCAGGGACAGGGGAGGTTCACCCCTCCACTTT

cdr3_length: 18
clone_size: NA
j_call: TRBJ2-4
v_call: TRBV14
d_call: TRBD1
cdr3_aa: CASSQRVTGGMAKNIQYF
cdr3_nt: TGTGCCAGCAGCCAAAGGGTAACAGGGGGCATGGCCAAAAACATTCAGTACTTC

cdr3_length: 15
clone_size: NA
j_call: TRBJ2-1
v_call: TRBV20-1
d_call: NA
cdr3_aa: CSARLTSRSYNEQFF
cdr3_nt: TGCAGTGCTAGACTCACGAGCAGGTCCTACAATGAGCAGTTCTTC

cdr3_length: 13
clone_size: NA
j_call: TRBJ1-1
v_call: TRBV12-3/TRBV12-4
d_call: NA
cdr3_aa: CASSFGQNTEAFF
cdr3_nt: TGTGCCAGCAGTTTCGGACAGAACACTGAAGCTTTCTTT

cdr3_length: 15
clone_size: once
j_call: TRBJ1-1
v_call: TRBV5-1
d_call: NA
cdr3_aa: CASSLLSHPRAEAFF
cdr3_nt: TGCGCCAGCAGCTTGCTCAGTCACCCCCGCGCTGAAGCTTTCTTT

cdr3_length: 16
clone_size: NA
j_call: TRBJ1-1
v_call: TRBV18
d_call: NA
cdr3_aa: CASSARPERADTEAFF
cdr3_nt: TGTGCCAGCTCAGCACGGCCGGAGAGGGCGGACACTGAAGCTTTCTTT

cdr3_length: 15
clone_size: NA
j_call: TRBJ2-5
v_call: TRBV15
d_call: TRBD1
cdr3_aa: CATSRMDRDIETQYF
cdr3_nt: TGTGCCACCAGCAGAATGGACAGGGATATCGAGACCCAGTACTTC

cdr3_length: 12
clone_size: NA
j_call: TRBJ1-5
v_call: TRBV29-1
d_call: NA
cdr3_aa: CSAPREGEPQHF
cdr3_nt: TGCAGCGCACCCAGGGAAGGCGAGCCCCAGCATTTT

cdr3_length: 15
clone_size: NA
j_call: TRBJ1-5
v_call: TRBV2
d_call: NA
cdr3_aa: CASSDFGRAGQPQHF
cdr3_nt: TGTGCCAGCAGTGATTTCGGCAGGGCCGGGCAGCCCCAGCATTTT

cdr3_length: 14
clone_size: NA
j_call: TRBJ2-3
v_call: TRBV6-5
d_call: NA
cdr3_aa: CASSLRTTTDTQYF
cdr3_nt: TGTGCCAGCAGCCTTAGGACTACCACAGATACGCAGTATTTT

cdr3_length: 16
clone_size: NA
j_call: TRBJ1-6
v_call: TRBV12-3/TRBV12-4
d_call: NA
cdr3_aa: CASSLGGTRRNSPLHF
cdr3_nt: TGTGCCAGCAGTTTGGGGGGGACTCGACGGAATTCACCCCTCCACTTT

cdr3_length: 14
clone_size: NA
j_call: TRBJ2-5
v_call: TRBV18
d_call: NA
cdr3_aa: CASSPNSGGETQYF
cdr3_nt: TGTGCCAGCTCACCTAACTCCGGCGGGGAGACCCAGTACTTC

cdr3_length: 16
clone_size: NA
j_call: TRBJ2-6
v_call: TRBV9
d_call: NA
cdr3_aa: CASSVRSASGANVLTF
cdr3_nt: TGTGCCAGCAGCGTACGCTCTGCGTCTGGGGCCAACGTCCTGACTTTC

cdr3_length: 16
clone_size: NA
j_call: TRBJ2-3
v_call: TRBV27
d_call: TRBD1
cdr3_aa: CASSSETGARGDTQYF
cdr3_nt: TGTGCCAGCAGTTCAGAAACAGGGGCGCGAGGAGATACGCAGTATTTT

cdr3_length: 14
clone_size: NA
j_call: TRBJ1-1
v_call: TRBV12-3/TRBV12-4
d_call: TRBD1
cdr3_aa: CASSLGTGFTAAFF
cdr3_nt: TGTGCCAGCAGTTTGGGGACAGGGTTTACTGCTGCTTTCTTT

cdr3_length: 15
clone_size: NA
j_call: TRBJ1-5
v_call: TRBV4-1
d_call: NA
cdr3_aa: CASSHTSDLNQPQHF
cdr3_nt: TGCGCCAGCAGCCATACTTCGGACCTGAATCAGCCCCAGCATTTT

cdr3_length: 14
clone_size: NA
j_call: TRBJ2-3
v_call: TRBV5-1
d_call: NA
cdr3_aa: CASSQQGRTDTQYF
cdr3_nt: TGCGCCAGCAGCCAACAGGGCCGCACAGATACGCAGTATTTT

cdr3_length: 16
clone_size: NA
j_call: TRBJ2-5
v_call: TRBV11-3
d_call: TRBD2
cdr3_aa: CASSRPTSGSAETQYF
cdr3_nt: TGTGCCAGCAGCCGCCCGACTAGCGGGAGCGCCGAGACCCAGTACTTC

cdr3_length: 14
clone_size: NA
j_call: TRBJ2-7
v_call: TRBV5-4
d_call: TRBD2
cdr3_aa: CASSLELAGGEQYF
cdr3_nt: TGTGCCAGCAGCTTGGAACTAGCGGGGGGAGAGCAGTACTTC

cdr3_length: 15
clone_size: NA
j_call: TRBJ2-1
v_call: TRBV24-1
d_call: TRBD2
cdr3_aa: CATSDPTSGAPEQFF
cdr3_nt: TGTGCCACCAGTGATCCTACTAGCGGGGCACCTGAGCAGTTCTTC

cdr3_length: 13
clone_size: once
j_call: TRBJ2-5
v_call: TRBV6-5
d_call: NA
cdr3_aa: CASSWANQETQYF
cdr3_nt: TGTGCCAGCAGTTGGGCGAACCAAGAGACCCAGTACTTC

cdr3_length: 18
clone_size: NA
j_call: TRBJ2-1
v_call: TRBV7-8
d_call: NA
cdr3_aa: CASSYPHMARKPYNEQFF
cdr3_nt: TGTGCCAGCAGCTATCCCCATATGGCCCGAAAACCATACAATGAGCAGTTCTTC

cdr3_length: 16
clone_size: NA
j_call: TRBJ2-7
v_call: TRBV4-1
d_call: NA
cdr3_aa: CASTSSGGGYGYEQYF
cdr3_nt: TGCGCCAGCACCAGTAGCGGCGGGGGCTATGGCTACGAGCAGTACTTC

cdr3_length: 14
clone_size: NA
j_call: TRBJ2-3
v_call: TRBV5-1
d_call: TRBD2
cdr3_aa: CASSLRSGEDTQYF
cdr3_nt: TGCGCCAGCAGCTTGAGGAGCGGGGAAGATACGCAGTATTTT

cdr3_length: 15
clone_size: NA
j_call: TRBJ2-7
v_call: TRBV12-3/TRBV12-4
d_call: TRBD1
cdr3_aa: CASSAGQVHSYEQYF
cdr3_nt: TGTGCCAGCAGTGCCGGACAGGTCCACTCCTACGAGCAGTACTTC

cdr3_length: 12
clone_size: NA
j_call: TRBJ1-2
v_call: TRBV10-2
d_call: NA
cdr3_aa: CATQGNNYGYTF
cdr3_nt: TGCGCCACCCAGGGCAACAACTATGGCTACACCTTC

cdr3_length: 15
clone_size: NA
j_call: TRBJ1-2
v_call: TRBV7-9
d_call: NA
cdr3_aa: CASSLSGAPVYGYTF
cdr3_nt: TGTGCCAGCAGCCTCTCAGGGGCACCCGTCTATGGCTACACCTTC

cdr3_length: 16
clone_size: NA
j_call: TRBJ2-7
v_call: TRBV12-3/TRBV12-4
d_call: NA
cdr3_aa: CASSFHGRGESYEQYF
cdr3_nt: TGTGCCAGCAGTTTCCACGGACGAGGGGAGTCCTACGAGCAGTACTTC

cdr3_length: 15
clone_size: NA
j_call: TRBJ1-2
v_call: TRBV6-5
d_call: TRBD1
cdr3_aa: CASSSYRGPADGYTF
cdr3_nt: TGTGCCAGCAGTTCATACAGGGGGCCGGCTGATGGCTACACCTTC